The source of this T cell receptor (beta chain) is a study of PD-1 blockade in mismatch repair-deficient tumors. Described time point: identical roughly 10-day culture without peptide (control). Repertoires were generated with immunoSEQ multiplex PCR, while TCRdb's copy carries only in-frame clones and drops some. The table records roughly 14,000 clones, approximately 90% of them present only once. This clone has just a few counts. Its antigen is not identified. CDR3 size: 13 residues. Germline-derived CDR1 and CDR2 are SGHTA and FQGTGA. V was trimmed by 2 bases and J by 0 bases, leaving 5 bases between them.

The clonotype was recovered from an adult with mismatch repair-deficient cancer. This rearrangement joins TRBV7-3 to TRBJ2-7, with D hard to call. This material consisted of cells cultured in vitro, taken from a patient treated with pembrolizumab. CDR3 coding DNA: TGTGCCAGCAGCTTATCAAACTCCTACGAGCAGTACTTC. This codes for CASSLSNSYEQYF.